Only a few counts were recorded for the clone carrying this T cell receptor (beta chain). This entry is derived from a study of blood T cell repertoires in COVID-19. Here immunoSEQ multiplex PCR was the method, and the copy in TCRdb shows in-frame clones only, minus some. The table shows about 110,000 clones, with about 70% occurring only once. Germline loops: CDR1 SEHNR, CDR2 FQNEAQ (reference sequence). The CDR3 is 14 residues long. The junction had 6 bases not matched to a gene; V was cut back by 5 bases and J by 4 bases. The source of this sequence is a woman aged 55 to 70 with acute or convalescent COVID-19. The sample taken for sequencing was peripheral blood. The chain is built from TRBV7-9 and TRBJ2-3; TRBD1 agrees at 7 bases. The CDR3 DNA reads as TGTGCCAGCAGCGGACGGACAGGTGCAGATACGCAGTATTTT. Protein sequence: CASSGRTGADTQYF.